One sample yielded the 17 T cell receptor beta chains listed below, sequenced in a study of OX40 agonist ivuxolimab in advanced cancers. Clones were read by immunoSEQ multiplex PCR, and TCRdb kept only the in-frame ones, dropping some. The repertoire holds some 20,000 clones, with just under 75% as singletons. Sequencing used CD4+ or CD8+ T cells sorted from blood, obtained in a trial of the OX40 agonist ivuxolimab. The receptors derive from an adult with an advanced solid tumor such as melanoma, head and neck, liver or kidney cancer.

The chain links TRBV21-1 to TRBJ2-3; the table names TRBD1, a call not compared with the DNA. TRBV21-1 is designated a pseudogene. The CDR3 is made up of 16 amino acids. CDR3 in amino acids: CASSKPGGRLLDTQYF. CDR3 sequence (DNA): TGTGCCAGCAGCAAACCAGGTGGCCGTTTGTTAGATACGCAGTATTTT.

This chain links TRBV28 with TRBJ2-3; tentative D call: TRBD1 (5 bases). CDR1 is MDHEN and CDR2 is SYDVKM in the germline V gene. The germline V and J ends were trimmed by 5 bases and 0 bases, with 9 bases remaining between them. This CDR3 is built from 14 residues. The CDR3 loop reads CASSPPGSTDTQYF. The DNA for the CDR3 is TGTGCCAGCAGTCCGCCAGGGAGCACAGATACGCAGTATTTT.

This clone has just a few counts. The CDR3 DNA follows: TGTGCCAGTAGCGTCGGACAGTCCTACGAGCAGTACTTC. This gives the protein CASSVGQSYEQYF. V is TRBV19 and J is TRBJ2-7, with D perhaps TRBD1 (6 bases). The CDR3 contains 13 residues. The germline V gene has CDR1 LNHDA and CDR2 SQIVND (reference sequence). The V and J ends lost 6 bases and 1 base respectively, with 10 bases between them.

CDR3 loop: CASRPSGPLGETQYF. The DNA of the CDR3 is TGTGCCAGCAGGCCCTCGGGTCCCCTTGGGGAGACCCAGTACTTC. V and J are TRBV2 and TRBJ2-5; unclear D gene. Germline lookup yields CDR1 SNHLY and CDR2 FYNNEI. This CDR3 is 15 amino acids long. V lost 6 bases to trimming and J lost 5 bases, with 19 bases between them.

The chain links TRBV6-5 to TRBJ1-2; D gene uncertain. Germline assignment: CDR1 MNHEY and CDR2 SVGAGI. This CDR3 has 12 residues. V lost 5 bases and J lost 5, with 9 bases in between. The CDR3 here is CASSGNPYGYTF. Here the CDR3 DNA reads TGTGCCAGCAGTGGAAACCCTTATGGCTACACCTTC.

The chain joins TRBV19 to TRBJ1-2, with unresolved D. V gave up 0 bases and J gave up 0 bases, with 8 bases separating them. This CDR3 spans 15 amino acids. CDR1 is LNHDA and CDR2 is SQIVND in the germline V gene (reference sequence). The CDR3 loop reads CASSIDFTANYGYTF. The CDR3 region has the DNA TGTGCCAGTAGTATAGATTTTACGGCTAACTATGGCTACACCTTC.

The rearrangement joins TRBV28 to TRBJ2-5; D ambiguous. From germline, CDR1 is MDHEN and CDR2 SYDVKM. This CDR3 has 13 residues. Trimming took off 2 bases at V and 5 bases at J, with 9 bases between the two ends. The CDR3 coding sequence is TGTGCCAGCAGTTTAATGGAGTATGAGACCCAGTACTTC. Translating it yields CASSLMEYETQYF.

In this sample, this clone turned up a few times. This CDR3 is CAWSGISNEKLFF. CDR3 sequence (DNA): TGTGCCTGGAGTGGGATATCGAATGAAAAACTGTTTTTT. The rearrangement links TRBV30 to TRBJ1-4, with D unresolved. Germline values: CDR1 GTSNPN, CDR2 SVGIG (reference sequence). This CDR3 is 13 amino acids long. Trimming removed 1 base from V and 5 bases from J, with 8 bases in between.

This chain uses TRBV30 with TRBJ2-5; the D is unclear. The J call may be in error: the DNA end matches TRBJ2-7 better. The CDR3 runs 14 residues. Per the germline V gene, CDR1 is GTSNPN and CDR2 is SVGIG (reference sequence). CDR3 in amino acids: CAWSAAFISYEQYF. The DNA for the CDR3 is TGTGCCTGGAGTGCGGCGTTTATCTCCTACGAGCAGTACTTC.

The V gene is TRBV28, the J gene TRBJ2-3; 13 positions match TRBD2. CDR1 and CDR2 from the germline V gene are MDHEN and SYDVKM. The CDR3 has 16 amino acids. V lost 5 bases, J lost 3 bases, and 5 bases stayed unmatched. This chain's CDR3 is CASSLGLAGATDTQYF. The CDR3 region has the DNA TGTGCCAGCAGTCTAGGACTAGCGGGAGCAACAGATACGCAGTATTTT.

This clone is medium-sized. The chain recombines TRBV6-5 with TRBJ2-7, with D perhaps TRBD1 or TRBD2 (5 bases each). Trimming left V 0 bases short and J 3 bases short, with 15 bases between. The CDR3 sequence is 16 residues long. CDR1 is MNHEY and CDR2 is SVGAGI in the germline V gene. CDR3 in amino acids: CASSYSQSGPGYEQYF. The CDR3 DNA reads as TGTGCCAGCAGTTACTCACAATCGGGACCAGGCTACGAGCAGTACTTC.

V is TRBV9 and J is TRBJ2-1; possible D gene TRBD1, 6 bases. The germline gives CDR1 SGDLS, CDR2 YYNGEE. This CDR3 region has 14 residues. Trimming removed 3 bases at V and 2 bases at J, with 9 bases between. The chain's CDR3 is CASSGAGAYNEQFF. The CDR3 DNA reads TGTGCCAGCAGCGGGGCAGGGGCCTACAATGAGCAGTTCTTC.

The CDR3 region is CASSRGRESEKLFF. CDR3 nucleotide sequence: TGTGCCAGCAGCCGGGGGCGGGAAAGTGAAAAACTGTTTTTT. The chain links TRBV7-9 to TRBJ1-4; tentatively, D is TRBD1 (6 bases). From germline, CDR1 is SEHNR and CDR2 FQNEAQ (reference sequence). The CDR3 is made up of 14 amino acids. V was clipped by 5 bases and J by 7 bases, with 14 bases between them.

The chain links TRBV6-1 to TRBJ2-7, with 8 nucleotides matching TRBD1. Trimming cost V 6 bases and J 2 bases; bases outside gene matches: 3. Germline-derived CDR1 and CDR2 are MNHNS and SASEGT. CDR3 length equals 13 residues. The CDR3 bases are TGTGCCAGCAGCCCAGGGGGCACCTACGAGCAGTACTTC. Translated: CASSPGGTYEQYF.

DNA of the CDR3: TGTGCCAGCAGCTTGGAAGGTACGGGGGGCTACTATGGCTACACCTTC. It yields the protein CASSLEGTGGYYGYTF. The genes are TRBV5-7 and TRBJ1-2, with D perhaps TRBD1 (6 bases). TRBV5-7 is given ORF status, its function remaining uncertain. V was trimmed by 0 bases and J by 3 bases, leaving 15 bases between them. The CDR3 is made up of 16 amino acids.

The chain links TRBV15 to TRBJ2-4; either TRBD1 or TRBD2 may supply D (5 bases each). The germline V gene has CDR1 LNHNV and CDR2 YYDKDF (reference sequence). V lost 2 bases and J 6 bases, leaving 14 bases between the germline ends. The CDR3 totals 15 residues. The CDR3 loop reads CATSRSRDGGNIQYF. The CDR3 nucleotides read TGTGCCACCAGCAGATCCCGGGACGGAGGAAACATTCAGTACTTC.

The chain uses TRBV28 and TRBJ2-7, with D perhaps TRBD2 (6 bases). V was clipped by 5 bases and J by 2 bases, with 16 bases between them. The CDR3 sequence is 15 residues long. The V gene's germline CDR1 is MDHEN and CDR2 SYDVKM. The CDR3 sequence is CASSPSGGTPYEQYF. In DNA form, the CDR3 reads TGTGCCAGCAGTCCATCTGGGGGGACCCCCTACGAGCAGTACTTC.